These T cell receptor beta chains were read from a single sample in a study of T-cell reconstitution after alpha-beta-depleted transplantation in children. Each CDR3 protein is one row after TCRdb ran MiXCR on the PCR reads. In the table there are about 160,000 distinct CDR3 sequences, more than 9.5% of which are singletons. Sequencing used PBMCs, obtained before TCRalphabeta/CD19-depleted stem cell transplant. Receptors originate from a boy aged 2-9 years with acute myeloid leukemia, due to receive a stem cell transplant. CDR3s include the opening cysteine and the closing phenylalanine or tryptophan. Each record gives: V gene, J gene, clone size, D gene, CDR3 DNA, CDR3 protein. A D gene is named only where the DNA matches it firmly. Part of the rows lack a size; the others show once, few, many or a class for expanded clones.

v_call: TRBV13; j_call: TRBJ2-1; clone_size: many; d_call: .; cdr3_nt: TGTGCCAGCACTGAGGAAGGCCGGAATGAGCAGTTCTTC; cdr3_aa: CASTEEGRNEQFF
v_call: TRBV3-1; j_call: TRBJ2-7; clone_size: many; d_call: .; cdr3_nt: TGTGCCAGCAGCGCTCGGTACGGTTCCTACGAGCAGTACTTC; cdr3_aa: CASSARYGSYEQYF
v_call: TRBV11-1; j_call: TRBJ2-1; clone_size: many; d_call: .; cdr3_nt: TGTGCCAGCAGCACTCGTGGGGGGGCCACATCACCCTACTCCTACAATGAGCAGTTCTTC; cdr3_aa: CASSTRGGATSPYSYNEQFF
v_call: TRBV25-1; j_call: TRBJ2-7; clone_size: once; d_call: .; cdr3_nt: TGTGCCAGCAGTGAATTGGGCGCGGGATTAGGCATCGGGCAGTACTTC; cdr3_aa: CASSELGAGLGIGQYF
v_call: TRBV7-9; j_call: TRBJ2-5; clone_size: many; d_call: .; cdr3_nt: TGTGCCGGGAGGGGTGACAGGTTACAAGAGACCCAGTACTTC; cdr3_aa: CAGRGDRLQETQYF
v_call: TRBV7-2; j_call: TRBJ2-5; clone_size: many; d_call: .; cdr3_nt: TGTGCCAGCAGCTCAGGGGGGTGGGAGACCCAGTACTTC; cdr3_aa: CASSSGGWETQYF
v_call: TRBV4-1; j_call: TRBJ1-5; clone_size: many; d_call: .; cdr3_nt: TGCGCCAGCAGCCCGAAGGAAGGGTATAGCAATCAGCCCCAGCATTTT; cdr3_aa: CASSPKEGYSNQPQHF
v_call: TRBV29-1; j_call: TRBJ2-2; clone_size: .; d_call: .; cdr3_nt: TGCAGCGTGAGGGACGGGAACACCGGGGAGCTGTTTTTT; cdr3_aa: CSVRDGNTGELFF
v_call: TRBV4-1; j_call: TRBJ2-7; clone_size: many; d_call: .; cdr3_nt: TGCGCCAGCAGCCAAGTGGTCAGGCACTACGAGCAGTACTTC; cdr3_aa: CASSQVVRHYEQYF
v_call: TRBV7-2; j_call: TRBJ1-1; clone_size: many; d_call: .; cdr3_nt: TGTGCCAGCAGCTTAGTTTCAGGGAACACTGAAGCTTTCTTT; cdr3_aa: CASSLVSGNTEAFF